This passage covers 17 T cell receptor beta chains from one sample sequenced in a study of T-cell memory formation after mild COVID-19. MiXCR was run by TCRdb on the 5' RACE reads, yielding one entry per CDR3 protein. This repertoire shows around 320,000 distinct CDR3 sequences, around 28% found once; its top ten account for approximately 13%. Sequencing was performed on PBMCs or a T cell subset sorted from them (not recorded which). The source of these receptors is an adult woman who had mild COVID-19 (a few samples of this study predate the infection). Cell type and time point are not known.

This clonotype was observed a handful of times. This CDR3 is CSAQGASFQEKLFF. The CDR3 nucleotides read TGCAGTGCTCAGGGGGCCTCTTTCCAAGAAAAACTGTTTTTT. J is TRBJ1-4 and V is TRBV20-1, with 8 bases aligning to TRBD1. Looked up from germline, CDR1 is DFQATT and CDR2 is SNEGSKA (reference sequence). This CDR3 spans 14 amino acids. With V trimmed by 5 bases and J by 8 bases, 10 bases remained unmatched.

This clonotype has more than one count but fewer than ten. The chain uses TRBV4-1 and TRBJ1-5; D is undetermined. The CDR3 has 15 residues. Germline V gene data show CDR1 as MGHRA and CDR2 as YSYEKL. Trimming removed 0 bases at V and 7 bases at J, with 13 bases between. CDR3 nucleotides: TGCGCCAGCAGCCAAGATTTCGTCAGTGGGCAGCCCCAGCATTTT. Protein: CASSQDFVSGQPQHF.

The sample holds a few counts of this clonotype. The V gene is TRBV24-1, the J gene TRBJ2-2; D is uncertain. The germline gives CDR1 KGHDR, CDR2 SFDVKD. This CDR3 contains 13 residues. V lost 2 bases and J lost 7, with 7 bases in between. The CDR3 sequence: CATSDWVFGELFF. Written as DNA, the CDR3 is TGTGCCACCAGTGATTGGGTGTTCGGGGAGCTGTTTTTT.

This clonotype appeared once. The genes are TRBV29-1 and TRBJ1-5, with D tentatively TRBD1 (5 bases). CDR3 length equals 12 residues. Germline V gives CDR1 SQVTM, CDR2 ANQGSEA. The V end was cut by 3 bases, the J end by 9 bases, with 12 bases between. The CDR3 sequence is CSVDGGEWPQHF. In nucleotides, the CDR3 is TGCAGCGTTGACGGAGGGGAATGGCCCCAGCATTTT.

This chain connects TRBV5-1 to TRBJ1-4; D might be TRBD1 (5 bases). V was shortened by 4 bases and J by 4 bases, with 14 bases between the two germline ends. Looked up from germline, CDR1 is SGHRS and CDR2 is YFSETQ. This CDR3 spans 15 amino acids. The CDR3 region has the DNA TGCGCCAGCAGCCCTTTGGTTGGGGGTAATGAAAAACTGTTTTTT. Translation gives CASSPLVGGNEKLFF.

The chain uses TRBV7-3 and TRBJ2-6; a weak D match, TRBD1 (6 bases). CDR1 and CDR2 (germline): SGHTA, FQGTGA. The CDR3 length is 16 residues. Trimming cost V 5 bases and J 4 bases, with 15 bases left between them. The CDR3 nucleotides read TGTGCCAGCAGCCCCCTCAGGGGATCCGGGGCCAACGTCCTGACTTTC. Protein sequence: CASSPLRGSGANVLTF.

This chain connects TRBV7-6 to TRBJ1-3; the D gene is possibly TRBD1 (6 bases). The CDR3 has 15 amino acids. The germline CDR1 and CDR2 sequences are SGHVS and FNYEAQ. The V gene lost 4 bases and the J gene lost 0 bases, with 10 bases spanning the gap. The CDR3 here is CASSSGGPSGNTIYF. The DNA for the CDR3 is TGTGCCAGCAGCTCGGGGGGCCCCTCTGGAAACACCATATATTTT.

This clonotype was detected only a few times. The chain employs TRBV7-8 and TRBJ2-3, with 11 bases fitting TRBD2. The CDR3 has 16 residues. V lost 1 base to trimming and J lost 3 bases; unmatched junction nucleotides: 3. The germline V gene encodes CDR1 SGHVS and CDR2 FQNEAQ. The CDR3 region is CASSLGSGGETDTQYF. CDR3 nucleotide sequence: TGTGCCAGCAGCTTAGGTAGCGGGGGGGAGACAGATACGCAGTATTTT. Drawing the rest from reference TRBV7-8 and TRBJ2-3, the complete variable domain is GAGVSQSPRYKVAKRGQDVALRCDPISGHVSLFWYQQALGQGPEFLTYFQNEAQLDKSGLPSDRFFAERPEGSVSTLKIQRTQQEDSAVYLCASSLGSGGETDTQYFGPGTRLTVL.

V and J are TRBV5-1 and TRBJ2-1; D perhaps matches TRBD2 (6 bases). Trimming left V 4 bases short and J 0 bases short, with 17 bases between. Germline V lookup: CDR1 SGHRS, CDR2 YFSETQ. The CDR3 consists of 17 residues. CDR3 coding DNA: TGCGCCAGCAGCCCCCTGGGACTTCCGAGCTCCTACAATGAGCAGTTCTTC. Its translation: CASSPLGLPSSYNEQFF.

There are a few counts of this clonotype. The J gene is TRBJ2-1, the V gene TRBV10-3; 9 positions match TRBD1. The V and J ends lost 6 bases and 7 bases, in that order; junction bases with no gene match: 10. This CDR3 has 15 amino acids. Germline assignment: CDR1 ENHRY and CDR2 SYGVKD. The CDR3 is CAISPAGTGRNEQFF. CDR3 in DNA: TGTGCCATCAGCCCCGCCGGGACAGGGCGTAATGAGCAGTTCTTC.

This sequence joins TRBV29-1 and TRBJ2-3, with D uncertain. The CDR3 has 11 amino acids. Trimming shortened V by 1 base and J by 7 bases, and 6 bases separated the two germline ends. Germline loops: CDR1 SQVTM, CDR2 ANQGSEA. Here the CDR3 reads CSVEGANTQYF. For the CDR3, the DNA is TGCAGCGTTGAAGGTGCAAATACGCAGTATTTT.

This chain links TRBV5-1 with TRBJ2-3; 14 nucleotides agree with TRBD2. The CDR3 loop spans 16 amino acids. CDR1 SGHRS and CDR2 YFSETQ come from the germline V gene. The V and J ends lost 4 bases and 4 bases, in that order; junction bases with no gene match: 5. The DNA of the CDR3 is TGCGCCAGCAGCCTGACTAGCGGGGGGGCCGCAGATACGCAGTATTTT. It specifies CASSLTSGGAADTQYF.

This clonotype has only a few counts. The chain joins TRBV7-8 to TRBJ1-5; D remains ambiguous. The CDR3 totals 14 residues. The germline V gene has CDR1 SGHVS and CDR2 FQNEAQ. The germline V and J ends were trimmed by 6 bases and 4 bases, with 13 bases remaining between them. CDR3 amino acids: CASSRRWENQPQHF. The CDR3 coding sequence is TGTGCCAGCAGTCGCAGGTGGGAGAATCAGCCCCAGCATTTT.

This clonotype was observed a handful of times. The gene calls are TRBV29-1 and TRBJ1-2; 10 positions agree with TRBD1. Trimming took 7 bases from V and 8 from J; bases not matched to a gene: 10. Germline V gene lookup returns CDR1 SQVTM and CDR2 ANQGSEA. This CDR3 has 13 residues. In DNA form, the CDR3 reads TGCAGCGCTCTGACAGGGGGCCCTGGGGGCTACACCTTC. Translated, it gives CSALTGGPGGYTF. The full variable domain, in which reference TRBV29-1 and TRBJ1-2 provide the parts outside the CDR3, is SAVISQKPSRDICQRGTSLTIQCQVDSQVTMMFWYRQQPGQSLTLIATANQGSEATYESGFVIDKFPISRPNLTFSTLTVSNMSPEDSSIYLCSALTGGPGGYTFGSGTRLTVV.

There are a few counts of this clonotype. The chain has TRBV4-2 and TRBJ2-1; 11 bases match TRBD2. CDR1 and CDR2 (germline): LGHNA, YNFKEQ. The CDR3 contains 17 residues. Losses at the gene ends were 2 bases for V and 7 bases for J; bases not matched to a gene: 10. CDR3 DNA sequence: TGTGCCAGCAGCCAAAGGATAGCGGGGGGGCCTGGAAATGAGCAGTTCTTC. It specifies CASSQRIAGGPGNEQFF.

V usage is TRBV30 and J usage is TRBJ2-1; D unresolved. Germline assignment: CDR1 GTSNPN and CDR2 SVGIG (reference sequence). The V end lost 1 base, the J end lost 9 bases, and 10 bases lay between the germline ends. This CDR3 has 12 amino acids. CDR3 bases: TGTGCCTGGAGTGAGCCGCGCGGTGAGCAGTTCTTC. Amino acid sequence: CAWSEPRGEQFF.

This clonotype was seen a handful of times. The V and J genes are TRBV5-5 and TRBJ1-5; unclear D gene. The V gene lost 0 bases and the J gene lost 4 bases, with 11 bases spanning the gap. Germline CDR1 and CDR2: SGHKS and YYEKEE (reference sequence). The CDR3 has 15 residues. Here the CDR3 reads CASSLGGYGNQPQHF. DNA of the CDR3: TGTGCCAGCAGCTTGGGGGGATATGGAAATCAGCCCCAGCATTTT.